The 16 T cell receptor beta chains below come from one sample, sequenced in a study of blood T cell repertoires in COVID-19 (dated by TCRdb to the early 2020s). The library was obtained by the immunoSEQ multiplex PCR assay. TCRdb holds this immuneACCESS table with in-frame rearrangements only. Some clones are missing; in checked studies, unresolved V genes explain under half, and the rest has no known cause. The sample includes roughly 230,000 clones, with 75% to 90% observed a single time. About 4.5% of the sample goes to the ten largest clones. Sequencing used peripheral blood. Receptors originate from a woman in her thirties or forties who had recovered from COVID-19.

J is TRBJ1-4 and V is TRBV11-2; 9 bases agree with TRBD1. The CDR3 contains 15 residues. The trim removed 4 bases at V and 7 bases at J, leaving 7 bases unmatched. From germline, CDR1 is SGHAT and CDR2 FQNNGV. In nucleotides, the CDR3 is TGTGCCAGCAGCTCCTTAGGGACAGGGAGTGAAAAACTGTTTTTT. Residues: CASSSLGTGSEKLFF.

This clone was found a few times. This chain links TRBV30 with TRBJ1-1, with D tentatively TRBD1 (5 bases). This CDR3 is 13 amino acids long. The germline gives CDR1 GTSNPN, CDR2 SVGIG (reference sequence). The V and J ends lost 0 bases and 1 base respectively, with 6 bases between them. The CDR3 spells CAWSVTANTEAFF. The CDR3, as DNA: TGTGCCTGGAGTGTGACAGCGAACACTGAAGCTTTCTTT.

The V gene is TRBV30, the J gene TRBJ2-3; D possibly corresponds to TRBD1 (5 bases). With 0 bases removed from V and 2 bases from J, the gap between germline ends came to 12 bases. The CDR3 has 15 amino acids. CDR1 is GTSNPN and CDR2 is SVGIG in the germline V gene (reference sequence). CDR3 loop: CAWSVGGADTDTQYF. Written as DNA, the CDR3 is TGTGCCTGGAGTGTAGGTGGGGCGGACACAGATACGCAGTATTTT.

The chain uses TRBV2 and TRBJ1-4, with unresolved D. Germline CDR1 is SNHLY and CDR2 is FYNNEI. The CDR3 totals 13 residues. V was trimmed by 0 bases and J by 14 bases, leaving 13 bases between them. The CDR3 nucleotides read TGTGCCAGCAGTGAAGCCCAAGGAGTGAACCTGTTTTTT. This gives the protein CASSEAQGVNLFF.

As DNA, the CDR3 is TGTGCCAGCAGCCTTGGGTGGGCTAGCGGCTCCTACGAGCAGTACGTC. Its translation is CASSLGWASGSYEQYV. The genes are TRBV7-8 and TRBJ2-7; 7 bases are a match to TRBD2. This CDR3 comprises 16 residues. V lost 5 bases and J lost 0; bases outside the gene matches: 10. Looked up from germline, CDR1 is SGHVS and CDR2 is FQNEAQ.

The rearrangement links TRBV11-2 to TRBJ2-7; 15 bases line up with TRBD2. Germline V CDR1 and CDR2: SGHAT, FQNNGV. The CDR3 has 17 amino acids. V was clipped by 2 bases and J by 6 bases; unmatched bases: 8. The CDR3 DNA reads as TGTGCCAGCAGCTTACTCGGGGGACTAGCGGGAGGACCCGAGCAGTACGTC. Translation: CASSLLGGLAGGPEQYV.

The V gene is TRBV15, the J gene TRBJ2-3; D perhaps matches TRBD2 (5 bases). Trimming left V 0 bases short and J 1 base short, with 5 bases between. The CDR3 length is 14 residues. Germline lookup yields CDR1 LNHNV and CDR2 YYDKDF (reference sequence). This CDR3 reads CATSRDSGTDTQYF. In nucleotides, the CDR3 is TGTGCCACCAGCAGAGATAGCGGCACAGATACGCAGTATTTT.

The V call is TRBV4-1, the J call TRBJ2-5; 8 nucleotides line up with TRBD2. The CDR3 is made up of 16 amino acids. Germline V gives CDR1 MGHRA, CDR2 YSYEKL. V gave up 3 bases and J gave up 5 bases; unmatched junction bases: 11. Here the CDR3 DNA reads TGCGCCAGCAGCCAGCCCCCCGGGGGGGCAGGGGAGACCCAGTACTTC. Translating gives CASSQPPGGAGETQYF.

This chain joins TRBV30 and TRBJ2-7; TRBD1 aligns across 10 bases. From germline, CDR1 is GTSNPN and CDR2 SVGIG (reference sequence). V shed 2 bases and J 3 bases; nucleotides not matched to a gene: 1. The CDR3 length is 13 residues. The CDR3 DNA sequence: TGTGCCTGGAGTCGGACAGGGGGCTACGAGCAGTACTTC. Protein sequence: CAWSRTGGYEQYF.

The gene calls are TRBV3-1 (or the pseudogene TRBV3-2) and TRBJ2-7; tentatively, D is TRBD1 (5 bases). CDR1 and CDR2 from the germline V gene are LGHDT and YNNKEL (reference sequence). CDR3 size: 17 residues. V was shortened by 2 bases and J by 1 base, with 18 bases between the two germline ends. The DNA for the CDR3 is TGTGCCAGCAGCCAAAAGAGGTACAGGAGACCGTCCTACGAGCAGTACTTC. Its protein is CASSQKRYRRPSYEQYF.

The chain couples TRBV7-9 to TRBJ2-5; 9 positions agree with TRBD1. There are 14 residues in the CDR3. Germline values: CDR1 SEHNR, CDR2 FQNEAQ (reference sequence). Trimming removed 5 bases from V and 5 bases from J; junction bases left unmatched: 6. The CDR3 protein is CASSPPGQGETQYF. CDR3 coding DNA: TGTGCCAGCAGCCCCCCGGGACAGGGTGAGACCCAGTACTTC.

V usage is TRBV5-5 and J usage is TRBJ2-3; 9 bases line up with TRBD2. Looked up from germline, CDR1 is SGHKS and CDR2 is YYEKEE (reference sequence). The CDR3 is 17 residues long. V lost 0 bases, J lost 3 bases, and 8 bases stayed unmatched. In DNA form, the CDR3 reads TGTGCCAGCAGCTTGGAACCCGCTAGCGGGACTACAGATACGCAGTATTTT. Protein: CASSLEPASGTTDTQYF.

This chain joins TRBV19 and TRBJ2-3, with 9 bases identical to TRBD1. This CDR3 spans 17 amino acids. CDR1 and CDR2 from the germline V gene are LNHDA and SQIVND (reference sequence). V gave up 4 bases and J gave up 6 bases; unmatched junction bases: 14. Here the CDR3 DNA reads TGTGCCAGTAGTAAGGGGACAGGGAGTGCAGTGGGTGATACGCAGTATTTT. Protein sequence: CASSKGTGSAVGDTQYF.

The rearrangement uses TRBV5-4 and TRBJ1-2; a weak D match, TRBD1 (5 bases). The CDR3 extends over 15 amino acids. The germline V gene has CDR1 SGHNT and CDR2 YYREEE (reference sequence). Trimming stripped 4 bases from V and 0 bases from J, with 13 bases between. CDR3 nucleotides: TGTGCCAGCAGCGTCGACAGTACCTCTAACTATGGCTACACCTTC. This codes for CASSVDSTSNYGYTF.

The rearrangement joins TRBV6-2 or TRBV6-3 to TRBJ2-5; possibly TRBD2 for D (5 bases). This CDR3 spans 15 amino acids. The germline V and J ends were trimmed by 2 bases and 5 bases, with 15 bases remaining between them. The V gene's germline CDR1 is MNHEY and CDR2 SVGEGT. CDR3 sequence: CASSYPQRGGETQYF. Written as DNA, the CDR3 is TGTGCCAGCAGTTACCCCCAAAGAGGCGGGGAGACCCAGTACTTC.

The V gene is TRBV7-2, the J gene TRBJ2-7; TRBD1 matches at 7 bases. Trimming removed 5 bases from V and 3 bases from J; junction bases left unmatched: 7. CDR1 is SGHTA, CDR2 FQGNSA, per germline. This CDR3 comprises 14 residues. In DNA, the CDR3 is TGTGCCAGCAGCCCACAGGGGTTCGACTACGAGCAGTACTTC. It specifies CASSPQGFDYEQYF.